The rows below give T cell receptor beta chains drawn from one sample of a study of T cell changes during pregnancy in multiple sclerosis. The table came from immunoSEQ multiplex PCR; TCRdb's copy has only in-frame clones and leaves some out. The sample holds roughly 49,000 clones, around 93% seen once. This specimen was CD8+ T cells from peripheral blood mononuclear cells, taken after pregnancy. The receptors were gathered from a female donor with multiple sclerosis, enrolled in a pregnancy study. Both conserved end residues are part of each CDR3. Each record gives: clone size, V gene, J gene, D gene, CDR3 protein, CDR3 DNA. D genes are given only for firm matches. Where a row states a size, it is once, few, many or the class of an expanded clone; other rows omit it.

few	TRBV6-6	TRBJ2-2	-	CASRYSGELFF	TGTGCCAGCAGGTATTCCGGGGAGCTGTTTTTT
-	TRBV30	TRBJ2-7	-	CAWRADSMSYEQYF	TGTGCCTGGAGGGCGGACAGCATGAGTTACGAGCAGTACTTC
once	TRBV9	TRBJ1-5	-	CASSPWTSQGPQHF	TGTGCCAGCAGCCCTTGGACGTCCCAGGGTCCCCAGCATTTT
-	TRBV4-1	TRBJ1-2	-	CASSQVQGGVGDYGYTF	TGCGCCAGCAGCCAAGTTCAAGGGGGTGTCGGGGACTATGGCTACACCTTC
-	TRBV10-3	TRBJ1-1	-	CAISRSRGSGNTEAFF	TGTGCCATCAGTAGAAGTCGGGGGAGTGGGAACACTGAAGCTTTCTTT
-	TRBV7-8	TRBJ1-2	-	CASSLGPLNYGYTF	TGTGCCAGCAGCTTAGGGCCCCTTAACTATGGCTACACCTTC
-	TRBV7-6	TRBJ1-5	TRBD1	CASSLEPGQVGGQPQHF	TGTGCCAGCAGCTTAGAGCCGGGACAGGTCGGGGGTCAGCCCCAGCATTTT
-	TRBV7-2	TRBJ2-7	-	CASSLVSGSDEQYF	TGTGCCAGCAGCTTAGTCTCCGGGTCGGACGAGCAGTACTTC
-	TRBV27	TRBJ2-1	-	CASSTRSSYNEQFF	TGTGCCAGCAGTACCCGGAGCTCCTACAATGAGCAGTTCTTC
-	TRBV14	TRBJ1-2	-	CASSQVGGNFYGYTF	TGTGCCAGCAGCCAAGTCGGCGGAAACTTCTATGGCTACACCTTC
-	TRBV7-9	TRBJ2-7	TRBD2	CASSPSGRAYEQYF	TGTGCCAGCAGCCCTTCGGGGAGGGCCTACGAGCAGTACTTC
-	TRBV7-3	TRBJ2-3	-	CASSLGSGGDTQYF	TGTGCCAGCAGCTTAGGATCCGGGGGAGATACGCAGTATTTT
-	TRBV7-9	TRBJ2-3	-	CASSSRGSGTDTQYF	TGTGCCAGCAGCTCAAGGGGGTCCGGGACAGATACGCAGTATTTT
-	TRBV7-8	TRBJ2-3	TRBD1	CASSLAWTGSGDTQYF	TGTGCCAGCAGCTTAGCCTGGACAGGTAGTGGAGATACGCAGTATTTT
-	TRBV27	TRBJ1-5	-	CASSLEGRNQPQHF	TGTGCCAGCAGTTTAGAGGGTCGCAATCAGCCCCAGCATTTT
-	TRBV2	TRBJ2-7	-	CASTSWSSSSYEQYF	TGTGCCAGCACTTCATGGAGTTCGAGCTCCTACGAGCAGTACTTC
-	TRBV28	TRBJ2-7	-	CASSSTLGDEQYF	TGTGCCAGCAGCTCCACGTTAGGAGACGAGCAGTACTTC
once	TRBV6-4	TRBJ2-4	-	CASSETGGGGNIQYF	TGTGCCAGCAGTGAAACGGGAGGGGGCGGAAACATTCAGTACTTC
-	TRBV25-1	TRBJ2-5	-	CASSEWGLQETQYF	TGTGCCAGCAGTGAATGGGGCCTCCAAGAGACCCAGTACTTC
-	TRBV4-1	TRBJ2-7	TRBD1	CASSQATGSSYEQYF	TGCGCCAGCAGCCAAGCGACAGGGAGTAGCTACGAGCAGTACTTC
-	TRBV4-1	TRBJ1-3	TRBD1	CASSHDRGQRNTIYF	TGCGCCAGCAGCCATGACAGGGGCCAGAGAAACACCATATATTTT
-	TRBV19	TRBJ2-7	-	CASSLPGSYEQYF	TGTGCCAGTAGTCTCCCCGGGAGCTACGAGCAGTACTTC
-	TRBV11-2	TRBJ1-2	-	CASSSGNLNSGYTF	TGTGCCAGCAGCTCCGGGAACCTCAATAGCGGCTACACCTTC
-	TRBV5-1	TRBJ2-3	TRBD2	CASSAVSAGLGTDTQYF	TGCGCCAGCAGCGCGGTTTCAGCGGGGTTGGGCACAGATACGCAGTATTTT
-	TRBV7-9	TRBJ2-5	-	CASSFTDQETQYF	TGTGCCAGCAGCTTTACGGACCAAGAGACCCAGTACTTC
-	TRBV2	TRBJ1-1	-	CASRDTANTEAFF	TGTGCCAGCAGGGACACCGCGAACACTGAAGCTTTCTTT